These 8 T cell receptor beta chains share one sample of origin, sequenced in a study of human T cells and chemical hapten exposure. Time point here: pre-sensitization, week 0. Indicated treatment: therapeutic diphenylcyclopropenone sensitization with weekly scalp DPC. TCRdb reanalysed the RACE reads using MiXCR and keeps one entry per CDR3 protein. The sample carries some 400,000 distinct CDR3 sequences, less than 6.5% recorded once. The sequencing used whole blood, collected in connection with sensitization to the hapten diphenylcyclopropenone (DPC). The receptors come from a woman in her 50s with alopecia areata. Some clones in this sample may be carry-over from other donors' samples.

DNA for the CDR3: TGTGCCAGCAGCTCGACTAGCGGGACTCAAGAGACCCAGTACTTC. It is translated as CASSSTSGTQETQYF. The chain carries TRBV7-2 and TRBJ2-5; 11 nucleotides line up with TRBD2. The germline gives CDR1 SGHTA, CDR2 FQGNSA. The CDR3 contains 15 residues. V lost 4 bases to trimming and J lost 2 bases; unmatched junction nucleotides: 3.

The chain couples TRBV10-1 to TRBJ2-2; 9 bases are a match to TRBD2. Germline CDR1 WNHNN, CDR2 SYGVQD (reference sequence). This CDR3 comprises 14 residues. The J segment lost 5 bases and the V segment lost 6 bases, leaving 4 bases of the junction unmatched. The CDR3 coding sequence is TGCGCCAGCAGAAGTAGCGGGAGTACCGGGGAGCTGTTTTTT. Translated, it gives CASRSSGSTGELFF.

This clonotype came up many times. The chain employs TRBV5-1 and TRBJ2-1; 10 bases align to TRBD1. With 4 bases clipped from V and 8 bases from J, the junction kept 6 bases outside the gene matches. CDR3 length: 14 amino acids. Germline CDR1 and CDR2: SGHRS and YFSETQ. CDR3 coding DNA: TGCGCCAGCAGCCGGGACAGGGGTAACGATGAGCAGTTCTTC. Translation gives CASSRDRGNDEQFF.

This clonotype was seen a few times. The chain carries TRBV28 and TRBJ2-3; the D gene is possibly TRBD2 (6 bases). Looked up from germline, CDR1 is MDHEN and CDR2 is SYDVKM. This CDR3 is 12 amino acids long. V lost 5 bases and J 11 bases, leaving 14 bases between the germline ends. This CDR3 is CASSEPGLLQYF. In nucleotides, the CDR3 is TGTGCCAGCAGTGAACCGGGACTTTTGCAGTATTTT.

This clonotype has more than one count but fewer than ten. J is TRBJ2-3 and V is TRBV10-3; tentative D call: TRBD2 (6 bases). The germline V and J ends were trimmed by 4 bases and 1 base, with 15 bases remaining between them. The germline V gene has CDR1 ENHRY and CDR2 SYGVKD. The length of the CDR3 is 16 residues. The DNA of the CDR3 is TGTGCCATCAGTGTAAATAGCGGTCCTGGCACAGATACGCAGTATTTT. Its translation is CAISVNSGPGTDTQYF.

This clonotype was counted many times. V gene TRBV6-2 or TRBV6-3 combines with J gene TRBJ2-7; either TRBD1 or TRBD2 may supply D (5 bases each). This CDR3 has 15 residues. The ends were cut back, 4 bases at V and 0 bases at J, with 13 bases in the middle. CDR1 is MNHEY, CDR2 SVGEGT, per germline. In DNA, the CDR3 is TGTGCCAGCAGTTTAGGGGCAGGAGGCTCCTACGAGCAGTACTTC. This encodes CASSLGAGGSYEQYF.

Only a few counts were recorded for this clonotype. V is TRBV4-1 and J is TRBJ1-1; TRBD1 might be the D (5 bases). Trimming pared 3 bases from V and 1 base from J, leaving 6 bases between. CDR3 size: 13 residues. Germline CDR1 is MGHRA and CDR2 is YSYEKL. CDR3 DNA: TGCGCCAGCAGCCATGGGGGGAACACTGAAGCTTTCTTT. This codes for CASSHGGNTEAFF.

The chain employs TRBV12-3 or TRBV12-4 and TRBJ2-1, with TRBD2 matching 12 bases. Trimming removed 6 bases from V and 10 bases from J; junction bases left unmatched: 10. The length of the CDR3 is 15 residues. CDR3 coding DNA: TGTGCCAGCAGGCGCCCTAGCGGGGGGGCGGGCGAGCAGTTCTTC. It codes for CASRRPSGGAGEQFF.